A single sample gave rise to the 10 T cell receptor beta chains below, sequenced in a study of CDR3 diversity in severe acne. TCRdb itself ran the PCR reads through MiXCR, one entry per CDR3 protein. Found here are about 100,000 distinct CDR3 sequences, under 60% of them singletons; the top ten hold roughly 12%. Sequencing used blood. The receptors here all came from a male donor with acne.

This clonotype was recorded many times. This chain connects TRBV7-9 to TRBJ1-1; D might be TRBD1 (6 bases). CDR1 and CDR2 (germline): SEHNR, FQNEAQ (reference sequence). The V gene lost 5 bases and the J gene lost 4 bases, with 17 bases spanning the gap. This CDR3 has 15 residues. The CDR3 coding sequence is TGTGCCAGCAGCGGACTGGGGGCAGGGGCCACTGAAGCTTTCTTT. Translated: CASSGLGAGATEAFF.

This clonotype was recorded many times. This chain uses TRBV19 with TRBJ2-1; 7 positions match TRBD2. Unmatched junction bases numbered 14, after V lost 5 bases and J lost 7 bases. The CDR3 is 16 residues long. Per germline, CDR1 LNHDA and CDR2 SQIVND (reference sequence). The CDR3 DNA reads TGTGCCAGTAGTCCCCTCCGTGGACTAGTAGTAAATGAGCAGTTCTTC. Its translation is CASSPLRGLVVNEQFF.

This clonotype occurred many times. The chain joins TRBV20-1 to TRBJ1-5; D is ambiguous. The CDR3 totals 13 residues. Trimming left V 1 base short and J 6 bases short, with 10 bases between. Looked up from germline, CDR1 is DFQATT and CDR2 is SNEGSKA (reference sequence). CDR3 in DNA: TGCAGTGCTAGAGGCCCGTTGATTCAGCCCCAGCATTTT. Its translation: CSARGPLIQPQHF.

CDR3 coding DNA: TGCGCCAGCAGTCCGGGACTAGCGGGATGGCACGAGCAGTACTTC. It translates to CASSPGLAGWHEQYF. The chain is built from TRBV5-1 and TRBJ2-7, with TRBD2 matching over 13 bases. With 5 bases clipped from V and 5 bases from J, the junction kept 7 bases outside the gene matches. The V gene's germline CDR1 is SGHRS and CDR2 YFSETQ. This CDR3 contains 15 residues.

This clonotype has at least ten counts. The rearrangement joins TRBV12-3 or TRBV12-4 to TRBJ2-2; D is perhaps TRBD1 (6 bases). Trimming removed 5 bases at V and 5 bases at J, with 12 bases between. The CDR3 extends over 14 amino acids. CDR3 bases: TGTGCCAGCAGTGGAGACGGACAGACCGGGGAGCTGTTTTTT. Amino acid sequence: CASSGDGQTGELFF.

This clonotype has a count of ten or more. For the CDR3, the DNA is TGTGCCTCCACCGTAACGGGGGAAATCGGAGAGAACATTCAGTACTTC. This codes for CASTVTGEIGENIQYF. The chain recombines TRBV30 with TRBJ2-4, with a weak D call TRBD2 (6 bases). V was trimmed by 7 bases and J by 7 bases, leaving 26 bases between them. The CDR3 spans 16 residues. The germline gives CDR1 GTSNPN, CDR2 SVGIG (reference sequence).

J is TRBJ2-3 and V is TRBV29-1, with D hard to call. Germline CDR1 reads SQVTM; CDR2 reads ANQGSEA. The germline V and J ends were trimmed by 0 bases and 4 bases, with 17 bases remaining between them. The CDR3 loop spans 16 amino acids. The CDR3 nucleotides read TGCAGCGTTGAAGAGGCAGGACGCCTTAGACCAGATACGCAGTATTTT. This sequence encodes CSVEEAGRLRPDTQYF.

Remarks on this clonotype: A read error may explain this, as a much larger clone is one base away. V gene TRBV12-3 or TRBV12-4 combines with J gene TRBJ1-5, with D possibly TRBD1 on 6 matching bases. The CDR3 sequence is 15 residues long. Trimming removed 3 bases from V and 5 bases from J, with 14 bases in between. The CDR3 DNA follows: TGTGCCAGCAGTTTGTTGGACAGTCCTGATCAGCCCCAGCATTTT. Encoded protein: CASSLLDSPDQPQHF.

This clonotype was detected many times. J is TRBJ1-1 and V is TRBV27; 7 positions agree with TRBD1. The V gene's germline CDR1 is MNHEY and CDR2 SMNVEV (reference sequence). The CDR3 contains 16 residues. V shed 3 bases and J 0 bases; nucleotides not matched to a gene: 7. Written as DNA, the CDR3 is TGTGCCAGCAGTTTCGGACAGGACTTGATGAACACTGAAGCTTTCTTT. Translation: CASSFGQDLMNTEAFF.

This chain connects TRBV10-3 to TRBJ2-5; D is perhaps TRBD1 or TRBD2 (6 bases each). The germline CDR1 and CDR2 sequences are ENHRY and SYGVKD. The germline V and J ends were trimmed by 0 bases and 4 bases, with 12 bases remaining between them. This CDR3 contains 15 residues. DNA for the CDR3: TGTGCCATCAGTGAGTCGAAGGGGGGATCAGAGACCCAGTACTTC. Translation: CAISESKGGSETQYF.